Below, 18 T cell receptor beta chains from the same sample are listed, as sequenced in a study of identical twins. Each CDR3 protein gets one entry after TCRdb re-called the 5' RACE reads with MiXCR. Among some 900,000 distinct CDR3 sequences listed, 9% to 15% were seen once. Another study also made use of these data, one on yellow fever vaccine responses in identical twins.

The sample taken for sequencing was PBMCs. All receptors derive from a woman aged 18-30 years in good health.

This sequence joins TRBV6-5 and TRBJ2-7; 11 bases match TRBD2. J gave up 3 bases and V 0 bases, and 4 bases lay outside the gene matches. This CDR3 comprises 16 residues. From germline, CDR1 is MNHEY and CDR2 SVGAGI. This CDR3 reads CASSYSASGRYYEQYF. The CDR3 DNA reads TGTGCCAGCAGTTACTCGGCTAGCGGGAGGTACTACGAGCAGTACTTC.

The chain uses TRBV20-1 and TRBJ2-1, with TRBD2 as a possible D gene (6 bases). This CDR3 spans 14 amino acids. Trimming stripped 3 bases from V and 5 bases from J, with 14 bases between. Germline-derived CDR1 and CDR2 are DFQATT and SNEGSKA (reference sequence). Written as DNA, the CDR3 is TGCAGTGCTAGCTTCGGGACTTATAACAATGAGCAGTTCTTC. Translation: CSASFGTYNNEQFF.

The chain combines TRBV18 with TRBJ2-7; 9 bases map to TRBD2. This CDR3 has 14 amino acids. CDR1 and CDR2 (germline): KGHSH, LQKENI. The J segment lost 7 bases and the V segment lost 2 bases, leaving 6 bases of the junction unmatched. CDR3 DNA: TGTGCCAGCTCACCAACTAGCGGGCACTGGGAGCAGTACGTC. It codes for CASSPTSGHWEQYV.

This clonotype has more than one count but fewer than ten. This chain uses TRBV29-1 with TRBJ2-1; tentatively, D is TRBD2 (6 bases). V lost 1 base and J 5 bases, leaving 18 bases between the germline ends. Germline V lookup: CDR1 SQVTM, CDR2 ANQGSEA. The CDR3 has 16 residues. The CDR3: CSVEARGVVANNEQFF. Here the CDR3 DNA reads TGCAGCGTTGAAGCCCGCGGGGTGGTAGCCAACAATGAGCAGTTCTTC.

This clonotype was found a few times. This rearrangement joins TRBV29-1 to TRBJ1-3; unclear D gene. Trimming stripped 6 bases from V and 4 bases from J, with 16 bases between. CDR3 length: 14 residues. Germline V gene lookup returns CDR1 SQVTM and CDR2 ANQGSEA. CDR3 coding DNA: TGCAGCGTCGTACAACGGGTGCCGGGAAACACCATATATTTT. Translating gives CSVVQRVPGNTIYF.

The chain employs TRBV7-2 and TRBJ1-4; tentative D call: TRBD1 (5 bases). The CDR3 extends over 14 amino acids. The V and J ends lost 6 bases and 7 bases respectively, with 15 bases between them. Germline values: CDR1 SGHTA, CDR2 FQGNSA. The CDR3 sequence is CTSRGPGLGEKLFF. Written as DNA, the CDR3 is TGTACCAGCAGGGGGCCGGGTTTGGGTGAAAAACTGTTTTTT.

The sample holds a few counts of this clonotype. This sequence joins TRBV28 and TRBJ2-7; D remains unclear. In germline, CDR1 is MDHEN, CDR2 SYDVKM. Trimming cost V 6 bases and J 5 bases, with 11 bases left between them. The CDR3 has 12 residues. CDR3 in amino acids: CASSWGSHEQYV. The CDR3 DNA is TGTGCCAGCAGCTGGGGAAGCCACGAGCAGTACGTC.

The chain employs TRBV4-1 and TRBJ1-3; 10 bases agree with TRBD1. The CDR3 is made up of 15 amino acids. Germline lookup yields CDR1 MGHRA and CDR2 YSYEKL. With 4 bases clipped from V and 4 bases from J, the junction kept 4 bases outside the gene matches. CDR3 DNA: TGCGCCAGCAGCCCGGACAGGGGGGCAGGAAACACCATATATTTT. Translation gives CASSPDRGAGNTIYF.

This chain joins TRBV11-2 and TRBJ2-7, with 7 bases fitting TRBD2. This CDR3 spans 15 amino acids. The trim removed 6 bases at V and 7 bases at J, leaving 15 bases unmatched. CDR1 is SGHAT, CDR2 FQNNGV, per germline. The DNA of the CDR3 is TGTGCCAGCAGTCGGTCGGGAGGTGCCGCTGGGGAGCAGTACTTC. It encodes CASSRSGGAAGEQYF. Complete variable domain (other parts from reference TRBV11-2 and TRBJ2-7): EAGVAQSPRYKIIEKRQSVAFWCNPISGHATLYWYQQILGQGPKLLIQFQNNGVVDDSQLPKDRFSAERLKGVDSTLKIQPAKLEDSAVYLCASSRSGGAAGEQYFGPGTRLTVT.

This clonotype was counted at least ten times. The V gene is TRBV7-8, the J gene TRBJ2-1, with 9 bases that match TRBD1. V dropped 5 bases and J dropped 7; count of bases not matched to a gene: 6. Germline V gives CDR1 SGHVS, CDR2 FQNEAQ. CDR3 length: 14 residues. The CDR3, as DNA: TGTGCCAGCAGCCCAAGGACAGGGGAGAATGAGCAGTTCTTC. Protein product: CASSPRTGENEQFF.

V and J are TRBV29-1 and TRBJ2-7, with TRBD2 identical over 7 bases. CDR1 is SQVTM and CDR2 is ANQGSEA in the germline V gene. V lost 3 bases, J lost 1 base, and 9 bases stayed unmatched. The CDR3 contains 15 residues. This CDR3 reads CSVEGGSTKSYEQYF. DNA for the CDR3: TGCAGCGTTGAGGGGGGGTCTACCAAGTCCTACGAGCAGTACTTC.

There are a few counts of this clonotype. The CDR3 nucleotides are TGTGCCAGCAATTACGGTCCTGCTGAAAATGAGCAGTTCTTC. This sequence encodes CASNYGPAENEQFF. The V and J genes are TRBV25-1 and TRBJ2-1; D is unclear. Per germline, CDR1 MGHDK and CDR2 SYGVNS. V dropped 7 bases and J dropped 7 bases, with 17 bases sitting between them. There are 14 residues in the CDR3.

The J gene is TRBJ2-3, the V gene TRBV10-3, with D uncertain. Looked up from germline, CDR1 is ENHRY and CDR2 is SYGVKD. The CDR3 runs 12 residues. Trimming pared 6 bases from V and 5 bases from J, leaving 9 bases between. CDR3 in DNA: TGTGCCATCAGCGAGATGGTAGATACGCAGTATTTT. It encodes CAISEMVDTQYF.

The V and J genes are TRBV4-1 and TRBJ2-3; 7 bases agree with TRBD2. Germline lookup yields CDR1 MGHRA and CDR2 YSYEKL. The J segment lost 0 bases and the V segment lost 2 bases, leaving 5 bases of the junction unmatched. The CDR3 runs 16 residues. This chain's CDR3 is CASSQSRAGSTDTQYF. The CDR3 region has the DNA TGCGCCAGCAGCCAATCGAGAGCGGGGAGCACAGATACGCAGTATTTT.

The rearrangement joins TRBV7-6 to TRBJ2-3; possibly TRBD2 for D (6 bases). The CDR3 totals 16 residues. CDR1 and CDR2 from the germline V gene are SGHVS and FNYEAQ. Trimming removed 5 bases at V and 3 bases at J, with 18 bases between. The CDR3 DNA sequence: TGTGCCAGCAGCCTCCTTTGGGGGGAGACGACAGATACGCAGTATTTT. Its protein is CASSLLWGETTDTQYF.

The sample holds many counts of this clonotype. CDR3 nucleotide sequence: TGTGCCAGCAGTCCACCGAGCGGGTATTCCTCCGGGGACCAGTACTTC. Translation: CASSPPSGYSSGDQYF. This chain connects TRBV6-2 or TRBV6-3 to TRBJ2-5, with D perhaps TRBD2 (6 bases). Trimming took 5 bases from V and 10 from J, leaving 26 bases between them. Germline assignment: CDR1 MNHEY and CDR2 SVGEGT. CDR3 length: 16 residues.

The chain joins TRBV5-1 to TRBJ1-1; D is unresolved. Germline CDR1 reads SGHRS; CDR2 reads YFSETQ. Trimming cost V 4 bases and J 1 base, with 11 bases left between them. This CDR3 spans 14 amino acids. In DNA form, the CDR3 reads TGCGCCAGCAGCGGAGGAGCGGGGAACACTGAAGCTTTCTTT. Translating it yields CASSGGAGNTEAFF.

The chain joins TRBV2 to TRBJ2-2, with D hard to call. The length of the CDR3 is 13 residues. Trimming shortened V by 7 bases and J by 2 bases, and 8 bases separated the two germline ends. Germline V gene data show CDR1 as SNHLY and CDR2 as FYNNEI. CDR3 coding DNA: TGTGCCAGCACCTCGGCAAACACCGGGGAGCTGTTTTTT. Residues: CASTSANTGELFF. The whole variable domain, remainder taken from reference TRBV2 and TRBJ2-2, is EPEVTQTPSHQVTQMGQEVILRCVPISNHLYFYWYRQILGQKVEFLVSFYNNEISEKSEIFDDQFSVERPDGSNFTLKIRSTKLEDSAMYFCASTSANTGELFFGEGSRLTVL.